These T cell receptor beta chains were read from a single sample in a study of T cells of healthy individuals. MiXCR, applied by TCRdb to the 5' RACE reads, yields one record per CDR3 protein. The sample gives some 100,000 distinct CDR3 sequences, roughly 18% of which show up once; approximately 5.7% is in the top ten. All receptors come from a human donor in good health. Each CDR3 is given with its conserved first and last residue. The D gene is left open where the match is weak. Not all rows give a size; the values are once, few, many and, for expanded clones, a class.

CDR3: CASSGTAPGTQYF
DNA: TGTGCCAGCAGCGGGACAGCACCAGGGACCCAGTACTTC
D: TRBD1
V: TRBV6-5
J: TRBJ2-5
size: few

CDR3: CATSEVAGVGTDTQYF
DNA: TGTGCCACCAGTGAAGTAGCGGGAGTGGGCACAGATACGCAGTATTTT
D: TRBD2
V: TRBV24-1
J: TRBJ2-3
size: -

CDR3: CASSYGQGAHEQYF
DNA: TGTGCCAGCAGTTACGGACAGGGGGCCCACGAGCAGTACTTC
D: TRBD1
V: TRBV6-5
J: TRBJ2-7
size: -

CDR3: CSARQTAPPWTGYGYTF
DNA: TGCAGTGCTCGACAGACCGCCCCTCCATGGACGGGCTATGGCTACACCTTC
D: -
V: TRBV20-1
J: TRBJ1-2
size: -

CDR3: CASSLGPSGTSYEQYF
DNA: TGTGCCAGCAGCTTGGGTCCTAGCGGGACCAGTTACGAGCAGTACTTC
D: TRBD2
V: TRBV5-5
J: TRBJ2-7
size: many

CDR3: CASSAGTGPLGEKLFF
DNA: TGTGCCAGCAGCGCCGGGACAGGGCCCCTTGGGGAAAAACTGTTTTTT
D: TRBD1
V: TRBV2
J: TRBJ1-4
size: many

CDR3: CAISDWIAGSETQYF
DNA: TGTGCCATCAGTGACTGGATAGCGGGATCTGAGACCCAGTACTTC
D: TRBD2
V: TRBV10-3
J: TRBJ2-5
size: -

CDR3: CASSGPSGGAIGYEQYF
DNA: TGTGCCAGCAGCGGTCCTAGCGGGGGGGCGATTGGGTACGAGCAGTACTTC
D: TRBD2
V: TRBV7-2
J: TRBJ2-7
size: -

CDR3: CASSRPGYTSGAGTQYF
DNA: TGTGCCAGCAGCCGACCCGGTTATACTAGCGGGGCTGGGACCCAGTACTTC
D: TRBD2
V: TRBV7-8
J: TRBJ2-5
size: -

CDR3: CSAQSGANVLTF
DNA: TGCAGTGCCCAATCTGGGGCCAACGTCCTGACTTTC
D: -
V: TRBV20-1
J: TRBJ2-6
size: few

CDR3: CASSLVPGDTQYF
DNA: TGCGCCAGCAGCTTGGTTCCGGGAGATACGCAGTATTTT
D: -
V: TRBV5-1
J: TRBJ2-3
size: few

CDR3: CASSTTGTGHNSPLHF
DNA: TGTGCCAGCAGTACTACCGGGACGGGCCATAATTCACCCCTCCACTTT
D: -
V: TRBV28
J: TRBJ1-6
size: few

CDR3: CASSLTGSGQPQHF
DNA: TGTGCCAGCAGTTTGACAGGGTCAGGTCAGCCCCAGCATTTT
D: TRBD1
V: TRBV6-5
J: TRBJ1-5
size: many

CDR3: CASSPSEEATNEKLFF
DNA: TGTGCCAGCAGCCCTTCTGAGGAAGCAACTAATGAAAAACTGTTTTTT
D: -
V: TRBV7-2
J: TRBJ1-4
size: -

CDR3: CASSLSTGELFF
DNA: TGTGCCAGCAGCTTGAGCACCGGGGAGCTGTTTTTT
D: -
V: TRBV5-5
J: TRBJ2-2
size: -

CDR3: CSARGHRPNQPQHF
DNA: TGCAGTGCTAGAGGACACCGCCCTAATCAGCCCCAGCATTTT
D: -
V: TRBV20-1
J: TRBJ1-5
size: -

CDR3: CASSQGGARDTQYF
DNA: TGTGCCAGCAGTCAGGGGGGGGCCCGGGATACGCAGTATTTT
D: -
V: TRBV12-3/TRBV12-4
J: TRBJ2-3
size: many

CDR3: CSAKSGSGDGYTF
DNA: TGCAGTGCCAAGTCGGGTTCGGGAGATGGCTACACCTTC
D: -
V: TRBV20-1
J: TRBJ1-2
size: -

CDR3: CSGAGTRGTDTQYF
DNA: TGCAGCGGGGCCGGGACTAGAGGCACAGATACGCAGTATTTT
D: TRBD2
V: TRBV29-1
J: TRBJ2-3
size: many

CDR3: CASSQLPYPSGRASYEQYF
DNA: TGTGCCAGCAGCCAATTACCCTACCCAAGCGGGAGGGCCTCCTACGAGCAGTACTTC
D: TRBD2
V: TRBV4-2
J: TRBJ2-7
size: many

CDR3: CSARDQRDNEQFF
DNA: TGCAGTGCTAGAGATCAGAGGGACAATGAGCAGTTCTTC
D: -
V: TRBV20-1
J: TRBJ2-1
size: many

CDR3: CAWSLQGYNSPLHF
DNA: TGTGCCTGGAGCCTACAGGGTTACAATTCACCCCTCCACTTT
D: -
V: TRBV30
J: TRBJ1-6
size: many